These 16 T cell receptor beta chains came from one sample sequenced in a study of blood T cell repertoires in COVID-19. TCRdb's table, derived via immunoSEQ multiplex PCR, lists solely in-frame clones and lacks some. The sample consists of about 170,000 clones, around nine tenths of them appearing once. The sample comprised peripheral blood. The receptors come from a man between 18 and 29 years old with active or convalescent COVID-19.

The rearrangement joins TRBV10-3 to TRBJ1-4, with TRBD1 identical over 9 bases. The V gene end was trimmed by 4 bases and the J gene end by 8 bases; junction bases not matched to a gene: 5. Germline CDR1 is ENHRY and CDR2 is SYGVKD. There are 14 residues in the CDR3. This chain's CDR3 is CAISGGTGQEKLFF. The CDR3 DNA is TGTGCCATCAGTGGGGGGACAGGGCAGGAAAAACTGTTTTTT.

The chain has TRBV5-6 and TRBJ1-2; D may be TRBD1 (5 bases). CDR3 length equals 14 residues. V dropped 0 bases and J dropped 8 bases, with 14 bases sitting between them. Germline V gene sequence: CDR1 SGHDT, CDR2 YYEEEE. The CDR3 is CASSLVGREAGYTF. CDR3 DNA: TGTGCCAGCAGCTTGGTGGGCAGGGAGGCCGGCTACACCTTC.

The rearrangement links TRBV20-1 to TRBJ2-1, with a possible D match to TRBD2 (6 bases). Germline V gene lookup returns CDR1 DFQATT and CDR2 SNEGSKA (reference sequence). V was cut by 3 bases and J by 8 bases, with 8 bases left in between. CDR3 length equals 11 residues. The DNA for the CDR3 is TGCAGTGCTAGGGGGGACTATGAGCAGTTCTTC. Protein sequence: CSARGDYEQFF.

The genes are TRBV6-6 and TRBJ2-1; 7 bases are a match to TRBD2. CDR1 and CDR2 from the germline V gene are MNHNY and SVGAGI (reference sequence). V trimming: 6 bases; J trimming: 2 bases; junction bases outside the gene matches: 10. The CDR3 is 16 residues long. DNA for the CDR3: TGTGCCAGCAGCCACCTAGCGGCAGGAGCCTACAATGAGCAGTTCTTC. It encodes CASSHLAAGAYNEQFF.

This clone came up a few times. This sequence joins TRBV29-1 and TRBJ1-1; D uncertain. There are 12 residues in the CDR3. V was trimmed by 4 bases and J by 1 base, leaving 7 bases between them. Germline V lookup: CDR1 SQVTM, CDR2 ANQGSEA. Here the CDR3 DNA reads TGCAGCGTTGCCGGGAGGAACACTGAAGCTTTCTTT. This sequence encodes CSVAGRNTEAFF.

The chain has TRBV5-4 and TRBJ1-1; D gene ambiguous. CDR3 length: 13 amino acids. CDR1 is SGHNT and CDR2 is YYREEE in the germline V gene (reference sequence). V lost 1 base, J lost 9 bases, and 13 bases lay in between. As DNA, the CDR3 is TGTGCCAGCAGCTTGTTCCCGACTGTAAAAGCTTTCTTT. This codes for CASSLFPTVKAFF.

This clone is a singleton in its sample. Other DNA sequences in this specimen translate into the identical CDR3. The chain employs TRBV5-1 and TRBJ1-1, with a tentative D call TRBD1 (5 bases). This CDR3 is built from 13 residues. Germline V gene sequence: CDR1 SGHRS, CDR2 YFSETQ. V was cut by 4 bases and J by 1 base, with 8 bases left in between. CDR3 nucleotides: TGCGCCAGCAGCATTGGACAGAACACTGAAGCTTTCTTT. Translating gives CASSIGQNTEAFF.

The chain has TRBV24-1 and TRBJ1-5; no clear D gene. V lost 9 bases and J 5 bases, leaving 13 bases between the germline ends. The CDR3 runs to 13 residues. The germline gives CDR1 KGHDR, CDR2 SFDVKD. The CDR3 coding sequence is TGTGCCACCCAGTTGGGCCATTATCAGCCCCAGCATTTT. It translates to CATQLGHYQPQHF.

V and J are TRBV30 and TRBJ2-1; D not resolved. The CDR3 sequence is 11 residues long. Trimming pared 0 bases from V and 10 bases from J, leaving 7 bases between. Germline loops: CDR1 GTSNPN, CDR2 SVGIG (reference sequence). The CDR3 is CAWSVSTEQFF. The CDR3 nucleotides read TGTGCCTGGAGTGTTTCCACAGAGCAGTTCTTC.

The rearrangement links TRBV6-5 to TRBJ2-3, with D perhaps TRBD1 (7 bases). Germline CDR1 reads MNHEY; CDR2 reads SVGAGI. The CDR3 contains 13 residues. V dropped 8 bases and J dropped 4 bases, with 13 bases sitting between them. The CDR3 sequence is CASCARGADTQYF. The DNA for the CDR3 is TGTGCCAGCTGCGCCAGGGGGGCAGATACGCAGTATTTT.

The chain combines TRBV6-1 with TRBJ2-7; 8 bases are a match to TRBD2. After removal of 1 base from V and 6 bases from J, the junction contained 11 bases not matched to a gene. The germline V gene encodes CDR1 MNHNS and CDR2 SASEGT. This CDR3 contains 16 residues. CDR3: CASSEGREGRFSEQYF. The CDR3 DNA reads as TGTGCCAGCAGTGAAGGACGGGAGGGCCGTTTTAGCGAGCAGTACTTC.

CDR3 in DNA: TGTGCCAGCTCACTAAGAGACCCTAGGGGTCAAGAGACCCAGTACTTC. Residues: CASSLRDPRGQETQYF. The chain employs TRBV18 and TRBJ2-5; possibly TRBD1 for D (5 bases). CDR1 KGHSH and CDR2 LQKENI come from the germline V gene. CDR3 length: 16 amino acids. V was pared by 4 bases and J by 2 bases, with 17 bases between.

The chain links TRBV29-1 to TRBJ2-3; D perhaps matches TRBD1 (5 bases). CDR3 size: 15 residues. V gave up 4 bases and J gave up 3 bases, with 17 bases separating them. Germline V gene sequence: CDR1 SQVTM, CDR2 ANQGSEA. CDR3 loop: CSVVVQGGRTDTQYF. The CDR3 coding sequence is TGCAGCGTTGTAGTGCAGGGTGGAAGGACAGATACGCAGTATTTT.

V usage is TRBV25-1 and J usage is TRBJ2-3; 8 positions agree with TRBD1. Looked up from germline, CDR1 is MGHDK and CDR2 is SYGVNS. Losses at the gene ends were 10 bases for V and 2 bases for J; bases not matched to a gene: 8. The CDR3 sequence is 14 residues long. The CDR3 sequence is CATTPGQVTDTQYF. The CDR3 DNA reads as TGTGCCACCACACCGGGACAGGTCACAGATACGCAGTATTTT.

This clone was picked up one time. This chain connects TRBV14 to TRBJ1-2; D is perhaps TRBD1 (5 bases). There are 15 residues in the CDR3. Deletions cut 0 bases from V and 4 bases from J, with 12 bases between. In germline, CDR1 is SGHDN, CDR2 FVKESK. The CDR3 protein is CASSQELPGIYGYTF. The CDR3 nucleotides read TGTGCCAGCAGCCAAGAGTTACCAGGGATCTATGGCTACACCTTC.

The CDR3 is CASSRGTGRNQPQHF. As DNA, the CDR3 is TGTGCCAGCAGCCGTGGGACAGGCCGCAATCAGCCCCAGCATTTT. This chain uses TRBV6-5 with TRBJ1-5; 8 positions match TRBD1. Per germline, CDR1 MNHEY and CDR2 SVGAGI. V lost 6 bases to trimming and J lost 2 bases; unmatched junction nucleotides: 6. The CDR3 has 15 amino acids.